Listed below are T cell receptor beta chains from one sample, sequenced in a study of spatial heterogeneity in lung cancer. In TCRdb, the 5' RACE reads were re-called with MiXCR into one record per CDR3 protein. The sample has under 40,000 distinct CDR3 sequences; about 6% are singletons. The material was PBMCs, obtained at surgery. These receptors came from a male donor with early-stage non-small cell lung cancer. Each CDR3 is given with its conserved first and last residue. A D gene is named only where the DNA matches it firmly. The size field is filled for only some rows; it gives once, few, many or a size class.

size: few; D: TRBD1; J: TRBJ1-4; V: TRBV2; CDR3: CASRRDSREKLFF; DNA: TGTGCCAGCAGACGGGACAGTCGGGAAAAACTGTTTTTT
size: many; D: .; J: TRBJ2-3; V: TRBV7-2; CDR3: CASTQGYTDTQYF; DNA: TGTGCCAGCACCCAGGGTTACACAGATACGCAGTATTTT
size: many; D: .; J: TRBJ2-2; V: TRBV11-2; CDR3: CASSTLRVGELFF; DNA: TGTGCCAGCAGCACGCTTCGAGTCGGGGAGCTGTTTTTT
size: many; D: TRBD2; J: TRBJ2-1; V: TRBV18; CDR3: CASSFSGGPGNEQFF; DNA: TGTGCCAGCTCATTTAGCGGGGGGCCAGGGAATGAGCAGTTCTTC
size: few; D: TRBD2; J: TRBJ2-2; V: TRBV27; CDR3: CASSPKGPGLAGYTGELFF; DNA: TGTGCCAGCAGTCCTAAGGGGCCCGGACTAGCGGGGTACACCGGGGAGCTGTTTTTT
size: many; D: TRBD2; J: TRBJ2-5; V: TRBV11-3; CDR3: CASSPGGSGGTKRTQYF; DNA: TGTGCCAGCAGCCCTGGGGGGAGCGGGGGCACCAAGAGAACCCAGTACTTC
size: many; D: .; J: TRBJ2-4; V: TRBV29-1; CDR3: CSVDRLTQNIQYF; DNA: TGCAGCGTTGACCGATTAACCCAAAACATTCAGTACTTC
size: .; D: .; J: TRBJ2-1; V: TRBV18; CDR3: CASSQTSTSSYNEQFF; DNA: TGTGCCAGCTCACAGACCTCAACTAGCTCCTACAATGAGCAGTTCTTC
size: few; D: .; J: TRBJ1-6; V: TRBV4-3; CDR3: CASSQATGSNSPLHF; DNA: TGCGCCAGCAGCCAAGCCACAGGGAGCAATTCACCCCTCCACTTT
size: many; D: .; J: TRBJ2-1; V: TRBV3-1; CDR3: CASSGRVSNEQFF; DNA: TGTGCCAGCAGCGGTCGAGTAAGCAATGAGCAGTTCTTC
size: many; D: .; J: TRBJ1-2; V: TRBV5-6; CDR3: CASSLEGNEGYGYTF; DNA: TGTGCCAGCAGCTTGGAAGGGAATGAAGGCTATGGCTACACCTTC
size: few; D: TRBD1; J: TRBJ1-2; V: TRBV3-1; CDR3: CASSRRTGDGYTF; DNA: TGTGCCAGCAGCCGCAGGACAGGGGATGGCTACACCTTC
size: many; D: .; J: TRBJ2-5; V: TRBV10-3; CDR3: CAISERETQYF; DNA: TGTGCCATCAGTGAAAGAGAGACCCAGTACTTC
size: many; D: .; J: TRBJ1-1; V: TRBV3-1; CDR3: CASSQLNTEAFF; DNA: TGTGCCAGCAGCCAATTGAACACTGAAGCTTTCTTT
size: few; D: .; J: TRBJ1-5; V: TRBV27; CDR3: CASSPDRISNQPQHF; DNA: TGTGCCAGCAGTCCCGACAGGATTAGCAATCAGCCCCAGCATTTT
size: .; D: .; J: TRBJ1-6; V: TRBV30; CDR3: CAWSIGTHNSPLHF; DNA: TGTGCCTGGAGTATAGGGACACATAATTCACCCCTCCACTTT
size: few; D: .; J: TRBJ2-1; V: TRBV7-3; CDR3: CASSLFAGTAYNEQFF; DNA: TGTGCCAGCAGCTTATTTGCAGGGACGGCCTACAATGAGCAGTTCTTC
size: few; D: .; J: TRBJ2-3; V: TRBV20-1; CDR3: CSARGVGLRTTDTQYF; DNA: TGCAGTGCTAGAGGAGTGGGCCTCCGAACCACAGATACGCAGTATTTT
size: few; D: TRBD1; J: TRBJ2-3; V: TRBV12-3/TRBV12-4; CDR3: CASSLTDRDNTQYF; DNA: TGTGCCAGCAGTTTAACGGACAGGGATAATACGCAGTATTTT
size: many; D: TRBD1; J: TRBJ1-2; V: TRBV7-6; CDR3: CASSPRPGTGDPNYGYTF; DNA: TGTGCCAGCAGCCCCCGACCCGGGACAGGGGATCCCAACTATGGCTACACCTTC
size: many; D: .; J: TRBJ2-3; V: TRBV30; CDR3: CAWSVGVDTQYF; DNA: TGTGCCTGGAGTGTAGGGGTGGATACGCAGTATTTT
size: many; D: TRBD2; J: TRBJ2-2; V: TRBV20-1; CDR3: CSASSGANTGELFF; DNA: TGCAGTGCTAGTAGCGGGGCGAACACCGGGGAGCTGTTTTTT
size: many; D: .; J: TRBJ2-5; V: TRBV15; CDR3: CATSRERQVKETQYF; DNA: TGTGCCACCAGCAGAGAACGACAGGTGAAAGAGACCCAGTACTTC
size: many; D: TRBD2; J: TRBJ2-5; V: TRBV20-1; CDR3: CSARDLTGGRPETQYF; DNA: TGCAGTGCTAGAGATTTGACGGGGGGGCGTCCGGAGACCCAGTACTTC
size: .; D: .; J: TRBJ2-7; V: TRBV7-8; CDR3: CASSKRRRAYEQYF; DNA: TGTGCCAGCAGCAAAAGACGCAGGGCCTACGAGCAGTACTTC
size: few; D: .; J: TRBJ2-3; V: TRBV24-1; CDR3: CATSDKTPGDTQYF; DNA: TGTGCCACCAGTGATAAGACCCCAGGGGATACGCAGTATTTT
size: many; D: .; J: TRBJ1-6; V: TRBV12-3/TRBV12-4; CDR3: CASSLYWTVPSPLHF; DNA: TGTGCCAGCAGTCTTTATTGGACAGTCCCATCACCCCTCCACTTT
size: few; D: .; J: TRBJ1-6; V: TRBV6-2/TRBV6-3; CDR3: CASSYPSFRSPLHF; DNA: TGTGCCAGCAGTTACCCCAGCTTTCGATCACCCCTCCACTTT
size: many; D: .; J: TRBJ2-3; V: TRBV6-4; CDR3: CASSTGTDGDTQYF; DNA: TGTGCCAGCAGCACCGGGACCGACGGAGATACGCAGTATTTT
size: many; D: .; J: TRBJ2-7; V: TRBV20-1; CDR3: CSARERLSYEQYF; DNA: TGCAGTGCTAGAGAACGGCTCTCCTACGAGCAGTACTTC